The 10 T cell receptor beta chains below all came from one sample that was sequenced in a study of Ad26.COV2.S vaccination and SARS-CoV-2 variants. Libraries were prepared by immunoSEQ multiplex PCR; TCRdb keeps only in-frame clonotypes and omits some of them. The repertoire includes fewer than 400,000 clones, over 75% of them detected once, and 1.5% to 2% sits in the top ten. Treatment specified: some 20 received Ad26.COV2.S at low or high dose, single or two shots; several received placebo; per-sample allocation not given. Samples analyzed were those drawn on day 63 after the first vaccine or placebo injection. The specimen was peripheral blood, collected in a trial of Ad26.COV2.S vaccine versus placebo. All receptors come from a person between 18 and 60 years old who received the Ad26.COV2.S COVID-19 vaccine or a placebo.

The J gene is TRBJ2-7, the V gene TRBV7-2, with a tentative D call TRBD2 (5 bases). The V end was cut by 1 base, the J end by 0 bases, with 10 bases between. In germline, CDR1 is SGHTA, CDR2 FQGNSA. The CDR3 loop spans 15 amino acids. CDR3: CASSLVGGVSYEQYF. In nucleotides, the CDR3 is TGTGCCAGCAGCTTAGTAGGAGGCGTCTCCTACGAGCAGTACTTC.

V gene TRBV7-6 combines with J gene TRBJ2-7; 8 bases map to TRBD2. The ends lost 3 bases at V and 2 bases at J; junction bases unmatched: 15. Germline V gene lookup returns CDR1 SGHVS and CDR2 FNYEAQ. This CDR3 has 18 amino acids. CDR3 sequence: CASSLGPAGSGNTYEQYF. CDR3 DNA: TGTGCCAGCAGCTTGGGTCCAGCCGGTAGCGGGAATACCTACGAGCAGTACTTC.

Here the CDR3 reads CATSQGRGTDTQYF. The CDR3 nucleotides are TGTGCCACCAGTCAGGGGAGGGGCACAGATACGCAGTATTTT. The genes are TRBV24-1 and TRBJ2-3; TRBD2 is a possible D gene (7 bases). The length of the CDR3 is 14 residues. Germline V gene lookup returns CDR1 KGHDR and CDR2 SFDVKD. Between the trimmed V and J ends, which lost 6 bases and 1 base, there was a span of 10 bases.

This chain uses TRBV14 with TRBJ1-3, with D possibly matching TRBD1 (5 bases). Germline CDR1 and CDR2: SGHDN and FVKESK. Trimming stripped 1 base from V and 3 bases from J, with 13 bases between. The CDR3 sequence is 16 residues long. CDR3 DNA sequence: TGTGCCAGCAGCCAAGCTGGGGGGTTCGGTGGAAACACCATATATTTT. Amino acids: CASSQAGGFGGNTIYF.

V gene TRBV5-1 combines with J gene TRBJ2-1, with D maybe TRBD1 (5 bases). This CDR3 region has 15 residues. Deletions cut 0 bases from V and 7 bases from J, with 14 bases between. The germline CDR1 and CDR2 sequences are SGHRS and YFSETQ. The CDR3 protein is CASSLEGPPLNEQFF. CDR3 sequence (DNA): TGCGCCAGCAGCTTGGAGGGGCCCCCGCTAAATGAGCAGTTCTTC.

The chain is built from TRBV7-2 and TRBJ1-1; D remains unclear. The ends were cut back, 10 bases at V and 2 bases at J, with 8 bases in the middle. Germline V gene lookup returns CDR1 SGHTA and CDR2 FQGNSA. The CDR3 runs 11 residues. Written as DNA, the CDR3 is TGTGCCACTGCGTTAAACACTGAAGCTTTCTTT. It codes for CATALNTEAFF.

This chain connects TRBV29-1 to TRBJ2-6, with D hard to call. V was trimmed by 6 bases and J by 4 bases, leaving 13 bases between them. This CDR3 region has 14 residues. Looked up from germline, CDR1 is SQVTM and CDR2 is ANQGSEA. This chain's CDR3 is CSVASRSGANVLTF. The CDR3 DNA reads TGCAGCGTCGCTAGTAGGTCCGGGGCCAACGTCCTGACTTTC.

CDR3 nucleotides: TGTGCCACCAGCAGGGACAGGTCCTGGGACTATGGCTACACCTTC. It encodes CATSRDRSWDYGYTF. The V gene is TRBV15, the J gene TRBJ1-2; the match to TRBD1 covers 7 bases. V dropped 3 bases and J dropped 3; count of bases not matched to a gene: 7. Germline CDR1 and CDR2: LNHNV and YYDKDF (reference sequence). The CDR3 runs 15 residues.

This clone is a singleton in its sample. This chain links TRBV6-5 with TRBJ1-2, with 9 bases fitting TRBD1. The CDR3 has 14 residues. Germline V CDR1 and CDR2: MNHEY, SVGAGI. V lost 4 bases, J lost 5 bases, and 5 bases stayed unmatched. The CDR3 nucleotides are TGTGCCAGCAGTTCCCCGACAGGGGGGTATGGCTACACCTTC. It specifies CASSSPTGGYGYTF.

The chain employs TRBV6-5 and TRBJ2-3; perhaps D is TRBD1 or TRBD2 (7 bases each). This CDR3 comprises 15 residues. Trimming cost V 6 bases and J 3 bases, with 16 bases left between them. CDR1 and CDR2 from the germline V gene are MNHEY and SVGAGI. The CDR3 loop is CASRPGGAQTDTQYF. The CDR3 DNA reads TGTGCCAGCAGGCCAGGGGGGGCGCAGACAGATACGCAGTATTTT.